This paragraph reports one T cell receptor beta chain. Its antigen remains unidentified. Base-call qualities are not available, and no considerably larger clone is one nucleotide away. TCR CDR3 regions were amplified from genomic DNA by multiplex PCR using the deep immunoSEQ assay. Extracted genomic DNA from each cell subset was distributed evenly across all wells of several immunoSEQ 96-well plates, and each plate was treated as a replicate. For sorted subsets, each replicate PCR was loaded with 200 ng genomic DNA, equivalent to approximately 33,000 T cell genomes. Purified libraries were quantified with a Qubit 3.0 fluorometer, sized on a Bioanalyzer 2100, and re-quantified with the KAPA Library Quantification kit. Each immunoSEQ 96-well plate was sequenced on its own single-read 150-cycle Illumina NextSeq 550 flow cell. The original pipeline was this. Because only junctional sequences without quality scores were contained in the immunoSEQ output, filtering matching that applied to full-length reads could not be performed. To assign V/J genes and CDR3, sequences were annotated against IMGT germline references using PyIR, a Python wrapper for IgBLAST v1.9. Any read was removed if the V/J assignment was weak (E-value above 1e-6), the CDR3 was missing, or the read contained stop codons, out-of-frame junctions, or ambiguous translated residues. V3J clonotypes were defined as sequences sharing the same inferred V gene, J gene, and CDR3 amino acid sequence. The percentage overlap between two repertoires was calculated by dividing the number of shared unique clonotypes by the size of the smaller repertoire. Three approaches were used to assess repertoire richness: RTK rarefaction, the Chao1 estimator, and Recon v2.1 estimates of unobserved clonotypes. OLGA was used to compute generation probabilities for all TCRbeta clonotypes that the gDNA method yielded from a handful of donors. Entries here come from immuneACCESS through TCRdb and include only in-frame sequences with V and J called. Some clones fail to appear in such tables; in the studies checked, an unresolved V gene covers under half of the shortfall, and the cause of the remainder is unknown. V and J calls and clone size come straight from that table; D and trimming were deduced from the DNA. This sample lists approximately 2,200,000 clones; about 93% were detected once. The leading ten clones occupy roughly 1.7% of the sample.

For the CD8 naive samples, CD45RO-negative cells were positively selected for CCR7, yielding a CD45RA+CCR7+ population from which TemRA cells were excluded. The donors were healthy, HIV-negative adults with no recently reported acute infections or vaccinations. Every donor was a Caucasian adult living in Nashville, Tennessee, USA. After blood collection by leukapheresis, PBMCs were isolated using Ficoll-Histopaque density gradient centrifugation and then cryopreserved in the vapor phase of liquid nitrogen. Purity and quantity of every magnetically sorted T cell population were checked by analytical flow cytometry. Each sorted fraction had its genomic DNA isolated and then quantified by UV absorbance on a Nanodrop 2000c. CDR1 is given as MGHRA and CDR2 as YSYEKL, both from the germline V gene. The CDR3, cysteine through phenylalanine, is 15 amino acids long. The read is trimmed to its CDR3 DNA, 45 bases read in frame from base 1. The V end gives up 4 bases and the J end 3 bases, leaving 2 bases in the junction not matched to a gene.

This entry comes from a study of shared clonotypes between healthy human individuals (dated by TCRdb to 2020 to 2021). For the study in its entirety: The cohort included three men and a couple of women between 18 and 49 years of age. For each donor, CD4 naive and CD4 memory were each run on three plates, CD8 naive on two plates, and CD8 memory on one plate. To estimate repertoire size and how much clonotype sharing occurs between individuals, the study deeply sequenced the blood TCR repertoires of five healthy adults. Different laboratories and diverse techniques were used to prepare libraries and sequence TCR repertoires, to increase sequencing depth and limit assay-specific biases. Each donor's leukapheresis produced roughly between roughly 0.9 and 9 billion PBMCs.

Points the paper makes about the study in general: Sharing across several donors was observed for approximately 5% of naive CD4, under 4% of naive CD8, 2% to 2.5% of memory CD4, and roughly 0.4% of memory CD8 clonotypes. Estimated clonotype richness was generally larger for naive than for memory subsets. The small number of donors limited the genetic and exposure-history diversity represented. Compared with non-shared clonotypes, the clonotypes found in all four sorted-subset donors had higher generation probabilities. Sampling was limited to blood, and TCR repertoires in tissue likely differ from TCR repertoires in blood. Incomplete sequencing was indicated by rarefaction of sorted-subset datasets, despite the large sequencing depth. Pairwise subsampling led to the expectation that sequencing depth would affect the degree of clonotype sharing among donors.

The clonotype was recovered from a man younger than 35 in good health. Some clones in this sample may be carry-over from other donors' samples. Rearrangement joined TRBV4-1 to TRBJ2-2; 10 central bases correspond to TRBD2. Sequencing was done on a sample of naive CD8+ T cells from PBMCs. Per the publication, the cell subset or site label means: CD45RA+CCR7+. The sequenced DNA is TGCGCCAGCAGCCTAGGACTAGCGGACACCGGGGAGCTGTTTTTT. This sequence encodes CASSLGLADTGELFF.